This T cell receptor (beta chain) derives from a study of shared clonotypes between healthy human individuals. This clone has only a few counts. Its specificity is not known. Study-wide points: Relative to their counterparts shared across all four donors, non-shared clonotypes exhibited diminished generation probabilities. Clonotype sharing among donors likely depends on sequencing depth. Shared across a few donors were around 5% of the naive CD4 clonotypes.

Repertoires were generated with immunoSEQ multiplex PCR, while TCRdb's copy carries only in-frame clones and drops some. The sample carries roughly 300,000 clones, around four fifths recorded once. This clonotype was sampled from a man aged 30-40 years in good health. The sequencing input was memory CD4+ T cells sorted from blood. Sample subset: CD45RA-negative fraction.

This chain's CDR3 is CASSVGEQETQYF. The CDR3 DNA sequence: TGCGCCAGCAGCGTGGGTGAGCAAGAGACCCAGTACTTC. The chain combines TRBV5-1 with TRBJ2-5, with D uncertain. V lost 4 bases and J 2 bases, leaving 9 bases between the germline ends. Germline CDR1 SGHRS, CDR2 YFSETQ. The CDR3 consists of 13 residues.